These T cell receptor beta chains were read from a single sample in a study of monozygotic twins with cystic fibrosis. TCRdb's copy holds only in-frame clones and misses some; the assay was immunoSEQ multiplex PCR. The sample shows fewer than 20,000 clones, 91% of them seen only once. Sequenced input: blood. All receptors come from a girl aged 2 to 9 with cystic fibrosis. The CDR3 runs from the conserved cysteine through the conserved F or W. Each record gives: V gene, J gene, clone size, D gene, CDR3 DNA, CDR3 protein. A D gene is named only where the DNA matches it firmly. A clone size is listed for some rows: how often the clone was seen (once, few, many), or a class if it is expanded.

>TRBV18|TRBJ1-1|.|TRBD1
TGTGCCAGCTCACCCCTCCTACAGGGGAAGAACACTGAAGCTTTCTTT
CASSPLLQGKNTEAFF
>TRBV28|TRBJ2-5|.|.
TGTGCCAGCAGTTTAAAGTCCGGGACTCCGGCAAAGGAGACCCAGTACTTC
CASSLKSGTPAKETQYF
>TRBV6-1|TRBJ2-1|.|.
TGTGCCAGCAGTGAAAGAAGCGAGGTCATGATCGGAAGTGAGCAGTTCTTC
CASSERSEVMIGSEQFF
>TRBV11-2|TRBJ2-5|.|.
TGTGCCAGCAGCTTAGACGGGACTGTCGTGGAGACCCAGTACTTC
CASSLDGTVVETQYF
>TRBV7-9|TRBJ2-3|few|.
TGTGCCAGCACTTCCACAGATACGCAGTATTTT
CASTSTDTQYF
>TRBV28|TRBJ1-1|once|.
TGTGCCATCCTGGTGGACAGCTTCACTGAAGCTTTCTTT
CAILVDSFTEAFF
>TRBV6-5|TRBJ1-5|.|.
TGTGCCAGCAGTCCTCGGGCCGCCTTCCAGCATTTT
CASSPRAAFQHF
>TRBV5-5|TRBJ1-4|.|.
TGTGCCAGCAGCTTGGCGGACAGTTGGGGTGAAAAACTGTTTTTT
CASSLADSWGEKLFF
>TRBV6-1|TRBJ1-5|.|TRBD1
TGTGCCAGCCAACAGGGGAGTCAGCCCCAGCATTTT
CASQQGSQPQHF
>TRBV4-1|TRBJ1-2|.|.
TGCGCCAGCAGCCAAGTTTCGGGGCTGAACTATGGCTACACCTTC
CASSQVSGLNYGYTF